The clone carrying this TCR beta chain has only one observation. One junction end disagrees with the germline gene, perhaps due to a read error. TCRdb's copy holds only in-frame clones and misses some; the assay was immunoSEQ multiplex PCR. The table lists about 130,000 clones, over 80% of them singletons, with roughly 1.9% in the top ten. The data originate from a study of control samples from healthy donors and cancer patients. Germline lookup yields CDR1 SSHAT and CDR2 FNYEAQ (reference sequence). The CDR3 consists of 15 residues. The sample was blood. This sequence originates from a woman in her fifties or sixties in good health. The chain employs TRBV7-7 and TRBJ2-7; D possibly uses TRBD1 or TRBD2 (6 bases each). The CDR3 DNA is TGTGCTAGCAGCTTGGAGGGGGGTCCAGGGTACGAGCAGTACTTC. This translates into CASSLEGGPGYEQYF.